One sample yielded the 20 T cell receptor beta chains listed below, sequenced in a study of shared clonotypes between healthy human individuals. Assay used: immunoSEQ multiplex PCR; TCRdb lists only in-frame clones, some missing. The sample holds 2 million to 2.5 million clones, approximately 96% seen once. Sequenced: naive CD4+ T cells sorted from blood. Subset meaning: CD45RA+ positively selected. All receptors come from a man younger than 35 in good health.

The chain uses TRBV9 and TRBJ2-5; possibly TRBD2 for D (7 bases). V was trimmed by 2 bases and J by 7 bases, leaving 21 bases between them. The CDR3 totals 16 residues. Germline CDR1 and CDR2: SGDLS and YYNGEE. CDR3 protein: CASSVQSQGPGGTQYF. The CDR3, as DNA: TGTGCCAGCAGCGTCCAATCACAGGGCCCGGGGGGGACCCAGTACTTC.

The sample holds a few counts of this clone. Other DNA sequences in this specimen translate into the identical CDR3. The genes are TRBV18 and TRBJ1-2, with D possibly TRBD1 on 5 matching bases. V lost 2 bases and J 1 base, leaving 5 bases between the germline ends. Germline values: CDR1 KGHSH, CDR2 LQKENI. This CDR3 is built from 13 residues. CDR3: CASSPDSNYGYTF. The CDR3 DNA sequence: TGTGCCAGCTCACCAGACAGTAACTATGGCTACACCTTC.

This chain links TRBV18 with TRBJ2-7; D is undetermined. Trimming pared 1 base from V and 4 bases from J, leaving 8 bases between. The CDR3 length is 13 residues. CDR1 and CDR2 (germline): KGHSH, LQKENI. CDR3 amino acids: CASSPRQEYEQYF. CDR3 in DNA: TGTGCCAGCTCACCACGGCAGGAATACGAGCAGTACTTC.

V gene TRBV7-9 combines with J gene TRBJ1-2, with 7 bases matching TRBD1. The CDR3 runs to 14 residues. V trimming: 2 bases; J trimming: 14 bases; junction bases outside the gene matches: 14. The V gene's germline CDR1 is SEHNR and CDR2 FQNEAQ (reference sequence). Here the CDR3 DNA reads TGTGCCAGCAGCTTAAGAGACAGGGCTGACCCGGGTACCTTC. Protein product: CASSLRDRADPGTF. The entire variable domain, with the rest obtained from reference TRBV7-9 and TRBJ1-2, is as follows: DTGVSQNPRHKITKRGQNVTFRCDPISEHNRLYWYRQTLGQGPEFLTYFQNEAQLEKSRLLSDRFSAERPKGSFSTLEIQRTEQGDSAMYLCASSLRDRADPGTFGSGTRLTVV.

The rearrangement uses TRBV1 and TRBJ2-2; the D call TRBD2 from the table was never checked on the DNA. TRBV1 represents a pseudogene. The CDR3 covers 17 residues. In DNA form, the CDR3 reads TGCACCAGCAGCCAAGATGTAGCGGGTAGGAACACCGGGGAGCTGTTTTTT. Translating gives CTSSQDVAGRNTGELFF.

The chain links TRBV30 to TRBJ1-2; D is ambiguous. The CDR3 sequence is 14 residues long. Germline V lookup: CDR1 GTSNPN, CDR2 SVGIG (reference sequence). V dropped 6 bases and J dropped 4 bases, with 18 bases sitting between them. The CDR3 region is CACVYGGPFYGYTF. CDR3 in DNA: TGTGCCTGCGTTTACGGTGGACCATTCTATGGCTACACCTTC.

DNA of the CDR3: TGCGCCAGCAGTGAGGGGGATATCAGCACAGATACGCAGTATTTT. Amino acids: CASSEGDISTDTQYF. This chain uses TRBV10-1 with TRBJ2-3; no firm D call. The CDR3 covers 15 residues. V lost 2 bases, J lost 0 bases, and 9 bases lay in between. The germline V gene encodes CDR1 WNHNN and CDR2 SYGVQD (reference sequence).

The chain links TRBV11-2 to TRBJ2-2; D not certain. The V gene's germline CDR1 is SGHAT and CDR2 FQNNGV. The CDR3 is 15 amino acids. The ends were cut back, 3 bases at V and 1 base at J, with 9 bases in the middle. CDR3 sequence reads: CASSLANLNTGELFF. As DNA, the CDR3 is TGTGCCAGCAGCTTGGCTAACCTGAACACCGGGGAGCTGTTTTTT.

On this clone itself: The same CDR3 arises from other DNA sequences in this sample as well. V is TRBV30 and J is TRBJ1-1, with a possible D match to TRBD1 (6 bases). Germline values: CDR1 GTSNPN, CDR2 SVGIG (reference sequence). The V gene lost 0 bases and the J gene lost 5 bases, with 7 bases spanning the gap. CDR3 length: 12 residues. The CDR3 reads CAWSVGGTEAFF. The CDR3 bases are TGTGCCTGGAGTGTAGGGGGGACTGAAGCTTTCTTT.

The V and J genes are TRBV30 and TRBJ2-7, with TRBD1 as a possible D gene (5 bases). The CDR3 is made up of 14 amino acids. Trimming left V 3 bases short and J 2 bases short, with 14 bases between. The germline CDR1 and CDR2 sequences are GTSNPN and SVGIG (reference sequence). The CDR3 is CAWRGDLRTYEQYF. CDR3 DNA sequence: TGTGCCTGGAGAGGGGATCTCCGTACCTACGAGCAGTACTTC.

The chain links TRBV29-1 to TRBJ2-5; D ambiguous. V gave up 6 bases and J gave up 1 base, with 9 bases separating them. The CDR3 covers 12 residues. Germline V gene data show CDR1 as SQVTM and CDR2 as ANQGSEA. CDR3 bases: TGCAGCGTGTCGAAGGGCCAAGAGACCCAGTACTTC. As protein: CSVSKGQETQYF.

This rearrangement joins TRBV10-2 to TRBJ1-6; perhaps TRBD1 as D (5 bases). With 3 bases removed from V and 1 base from J, the gap between germline ends came to 10 bases. Germline V gene lookup returns CDR1 WSHSY and CDR2 SAAADI. The CDR3 covers 16 residues. CDR3 sequence (DNA): TGCGCCAGCAGTGAAAGGGGAGGGTCCTATAATTCACCCCTCCACTTT. Translated, it gives CASSERGGSYNSPLHF.

The chain combines TRBV5-1 with TRBJ1-4; D gene uncertain. CDR3 size: 16 residues. Deletions cut 1 base from V and 0 bases from J, with 10 bases between. In germline, CDR1 is SGHRS, CDR2 YFSETQ. CDR3 protein: CASSLIGRATNEKLFF. Written as DNA, the CDR3 is TGCGCCAGCAGCTTGATAGGGCGGGCAACTAATGAAAAACTGTTTTTT.

The rearrangement uses TRBV7-2 and TRBJ2-7; 8 bases line up with TRBD1. The CDR3 loop spans 14 amino acids. V shed 5 bases and J 2 bases; nucleotides not matched to a gene: 5. Per the germline V gene, CDR1 is SGHTA and CDR2 is FQGNSA. In DNA, the CDR3 is TGTGCCAGCAGCATGGGACAGGCGCCCTACGAGCAGTACTTC. Translated: CASSMGQAPYEQYF.

On this clone itself: Other DNA sequences in the same sample also yield this CDR3. The chain couples TRBV12-5 to TRBJ2-2; D unresolved. The V gene's germline CDR1 is LGHNT and CDR2 FRNRAP. V lost 5 bases and J 0 bases, leaving 4 bases between the germline ends. The CDR3 consists of 13 residues. The CDR3 reads CASGDSNTGELFF. The DNA for the CDR3 is TGTGCTAGTGGTGACTCGAACACCGGGGAGCTGTTTTTT.

Comment on this clone: Different DNA sequences within this sample yield the same CDR3. The genes are TRBV9 and TRBJ2-2, with D uncertain. Germline V CDR1 and CDR2: SGDLS, YYNGEE. This CDR3 comprises 13 residues. Trimming cost V 4 bases and J 1 base, with 5 bases left between them. CDR3 in amino acids: CASSPRNTGELFF. The CDR3 region has the DNA TGTGCCAGCAGCCCCCGGAACACCGGGGAGCTGTTTTTT.

This rearrangement joins TRBV7-2 to TRBJ2-4, with D unresolved. CDR3 size: 12 residues. Germline loops: CDR1 SGHTA, CDR2 FQGNSA. Trimming removed 3 bases from V and 4 bases from J, with 4 bases in between. The CDR3 DNA is TGTGCCAGCAGCTTGACTAAAAACATTCAGTACTTC. Protein product: CASSLTKNIQYF.

The CDR3 region is CASSQDESERRKTQYF. CDR3 nucleotide sequence: TGCGCCAGCAGCCAAGATGAATCAGAACGGCGTAAGACCCAGTACTTC. The chain carries TRBV4-1 and TRBJ2-5; D gene unclear. Germline assignment: CDR1 MGHRA and CDR2 YSYEKL. Trimming cost V 0 bases and J 6 bases, with 17 bases left between them. The CDR3 covers 16 residues.

The chain is built from TRBV5-4 and TRBJ2-1, with 8 bases identical to TRBD2. V lost 4 bases to trimming and J lost 0 bases; unmatched junction nucleotides: 9. The CDR3 covers 17 residues. CDR1 is SGHNT, CDR2 YYREEE, per germline (reference sequence). This chain's CDR3 is CASSPQGSGSSYNEQFF. The DNA of the CDR3 is TGTGCCAGCAGCCCCCAGGGGAGCGGGAGCTCCTACAATGAGCAGTTCTTC.

The CDR3 region is CASSLQGWGYEQYF. The CDR3 DNA sequence: TGTGCCAGCAGTCTTCAGGGTTGGGGCTACGAGCAGTACTTC. This chain uses TRBV28 with TRBJ2-7, with a weak D call TRBD1 (5 bases). Trimming took off 5 bases at V and 3 bases at J, with 14 bases between the two ends. The CDR3 extends over 14 amino acids. The germline V gene encodes CDR1 MDHEN and CDR2 SYDVKM.